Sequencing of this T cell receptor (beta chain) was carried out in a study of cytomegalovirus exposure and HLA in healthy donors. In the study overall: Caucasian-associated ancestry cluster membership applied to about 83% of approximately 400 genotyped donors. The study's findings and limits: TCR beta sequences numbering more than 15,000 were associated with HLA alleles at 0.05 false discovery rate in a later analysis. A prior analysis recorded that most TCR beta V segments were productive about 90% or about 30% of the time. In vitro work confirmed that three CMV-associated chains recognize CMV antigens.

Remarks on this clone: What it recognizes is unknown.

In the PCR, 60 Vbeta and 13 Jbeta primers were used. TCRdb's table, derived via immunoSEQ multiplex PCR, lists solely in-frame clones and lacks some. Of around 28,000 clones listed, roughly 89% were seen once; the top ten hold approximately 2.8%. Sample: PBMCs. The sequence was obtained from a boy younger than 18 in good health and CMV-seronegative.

The CDR3 region is CASSQGRGLLNEQFF. CDR3 sequence (DNA): TGTGCCAGCAGCCAAGGCCGGGGTCTTTTAAATGAGCAGTTCTTC. This chain links TRBV14 with TRBJ2-1; perhaps TRBD2 as D (5 bases). CDR1 is SGHDN and CDR2 is FVKESK in the germline V gene. The CDR3 runs 15 residues. The V gene lost 1 base and the J gene lost 7 bases, with 14 bases spanning the gap.